This T cell receptor (beta chain) was sequenced during a study of Graves' ophthalmopathy and Graves' hyperthyroidism. Across the study: Being free of ophthalmopathy for 18 months of follow-up defined stable hyperthyroidism.

Germline-derived CDR1 and CDR2 are MGHDK and SYGVNS. The V end lost 5 bases, the J end lost 0 bases, and 14 bases lay between the germline ends. CDR3 length equals 16 residues. Study-level findings and limits: Blood repertoires reportedly contained most expanded thyroid clonotypes above 0.001 frequency.

About this clonotype itself: The antigen is undetermined.

The TCR beta CDR3 regions underwent amplification from RNA transcripts. RT-PCR with HTBI primers came first, then second-round multiplex PCR. Using its own MiXCR run on the multiplex PCR reads, TCRdb lists one record per CDR3 protein. The sample gives approximately 1.2 million distinct CDR3 sequences, approximately 35% of which show up once; over 8.5% is in the top ten. Among the hyperthyroidism patients, all were newly diagnosed, aged 18 to 65, with under 2 months' duration. Other autoimmune diseases, uncontrolled infections, pregnancy or lactation ruled patients out of participation. This rearrangement joins TRBV25-1 to TRBJ1-3; D gene uncertain. The sequencing sample was made of peripheral blood or thyroid tissue (not recorded which). The receptor was isolated from an adult man with Graves' hyperthyroidism. The CDR3 region is CASSFVRGNSGNTIYF. CDR3 DNA sequence: TGTGCCAGCAGTTTTGTTCGCGGCAACTCTGGAAACACCATATATTTT.